These 29 T cell receptor beta chains were sequenced from one sample in a study of preoperative IRX-2 immunotherapy in early breast cancer. Treatment noted: preoperative locoregional IRX-2 cytokine immunotherapy. Produced via immunoSEQ multiplex PCR; TCRdb's table is partial and in-frame only. Seen here are 25,000 to 30,000 clones, roughly four fifths observed once, and the top ten hold under 8%. The sequenced sample was lymph node tissue, obtained after IRX-2 immunotherapy. Receptors originate from a human donor with breast cancer.

The chain carries TRBV4-1 and TRBJ1-1; no clear D. The CDR3 is 15 amino acids. The germline CDR1 and CDR2 sequences are MGHRA and YSYEKL. The V and J ends lost 1 base and 4 bases respectively, with 13 bases between them. CDR3 residues: CASSQASGLGTEAFF. CDR3 in DNA: TGCGCCAGCAGCCAAGCGAGCGGCTTGGGCACTGAAGCTTTCTTT.

The chain couples TRBV5-1 to TRBJ1-1, with D tentatively TRBD1 (5 bases). The CDR3 is 15 amino acids. Germline assignment: CDR1 SGHRS and CDR2 YFSETQ. V lost 4 bases to trimming and J lost 1 base, with 14 bases between them. As DNA, the CDR3 is TGCGCCAGCAGCCTCAGAGGGGCGGGGAACACTGAAGCTTTCTTT. Its translation is CASSLRGAGNTEAFF.

V usage is TRBV2 and J usage is TRBJ1-1; 7 bases are shared with TRBD1. Per the germline V gene, CDR1 is SNHLY and CDR2 is FYNNEI. The CDR3 sequence is 15 residues long. V was clipped by 3 bases and J by 4 bases; unmatched bases: 8. The CDR3: CASSDKGALPTEAFF. The CDR3, as DNA: TGTGCCAGCAGTGATAAGGGGGCGCTCCCCACTGAAGCTTTCTTT. Full variable domain (rest looked up from reference TRBV2 and TRBJ1-1): EPEVTQTPSHQVTQMGQEVILRCVPISNHLYFYWYRQILGQKVEFLVSFYNNEISEKSEIFDDQFSVERPDGSNFTLKIRSTKLEDSAMYFCASSDKGALPTEAFFGQGTRLTVV.

The V call is TRBV19, the J call TRBJ1-5; D is undetermined. The CDR3 consists of 12 residues. Trimming cost V 4 bases and J 4 bases, with 5 bases left between them. The V gene's germline CDR1 is LNHDA and CDR2 SQIVND (reference sequence). The CDR3 sequence: CASSTENQPQHF. The CDR3 DNA reads TGTGCCAGTAGTACCGAAAATCAGCCCCAGCATTTT.

The chain employs TRBV6-8 and TRBJ2-2; 7 nucleotides match TRBD2. The CDR3 spans 17 residues. V gave up 5 bases and J gave up 3 bases; unmatched junction bases: 12. Per germline, CDR1 MNHGY and CDR2 SAAAGT. CDR3 DNA: TGTGCCAGCAGTCGGCCGAAGCGGGGATACTACACCGGGGAGCTGTTTTTT. Translation gives CASSRPKRGYYTGELFF.

The rearrangement links TRBV5-1 to TRBJ1-2, with a tentative D call TRBD1 (5 bases). In germline, CDR1 is SGHRS, CDR2 YFSETQ. The CDR3 has 14 residues. Between the trimmed V and J ends, which lost 2 bases and 6 bases, there was a span of 14 bases. As DNA, the CDR3 is TGCGCCAGCAGCTTTAAGAGAGGGGTGGATGGCTACACCTTC. Translated: CASSFKRGVDGYTF.

This chain uses TRBV4-1 with TRBJ1-5, with D uncertain. Germline CDR1 reads MGHRA; CDR2 reads YSYEKL. The germline V and J ends were trimmed by 0 bases and 1 base, with 10 bases remaining between them. The CDR3 runs 16 residues. The CDR3 protein is CASSQDSARSNQPQHF. The CDR3 DNA follows: TGCGCCAGCAGCCAAGATTCAGCACGGAGCAATCAGCCCCAGCATTTT.

V is TRBV18 and J is TRBJ2-5, with D possibly TRBD1 on 5 matching bases. Trimming removed 3 bases from V and 1 base from J, with 6 bases in between. Germline CDR1 is KGHSH and CDR2 is LQKENI. CDR3 length: 13 amino acids. The CDR3 spells CASSPDIQETQYF. In DNA, the CDR3 is TGTGCCAGCTCACCGGACATCCAAGAGACCCAGTACTTC.

The V call is TRBV11-3, the J call TRBJ1-2, with D possibly being TRBD1 (5 bases). In germline, CDR1 is SGHNT, CDR2 YENEEA. Trimming shortened V by 5 bases and J by 8 bases, and 24 bases separated the two germline ends. This CDR3 is 16 amino acids long. The CDR3 sequence: CASSPRSGTSLWGYTF. The CDR3 coding sequence is TGTGCCAGCAGCCCCCGTTCCGGGACGTCCCTTTGGGGCTACACCTTC.

This clone was found a few times. The genes are TRBV11-3 and TRBJ2-7; the match to TRBD2 covers 7 bases. The J segment lost 3 bases and the V segment lost 5 bases, leaving 7 bases of the junction unmatched. The germline gives CDR1 SGHNT, CDR2 YENEEA. CDR3 length: 14 amino acids. The CDR3 DNA sequence: TGTGCCAGCAGCCGGTCGAGCGGGGACTACGAGCAGTACTTC. This codes for CASSRSSGDYEQYF.

The chain links TRBV5-1 to TRBJ1-2, with 12 bases that match TRBD1. Trimming at V came to 0 bases and at J to 4 bases, leaving 22 bases not matched to a gene. Germline CDR1 reads SGHRS; CDR2 reads YFSETQ. The CDR3 length is 22 residues. CDR3 loop: CASSLALGLPTRDRGRVYGYTF. CDR3 DNA: TGCGCCAGCAGCTTGGCCCTGGGCCTCCCTACCCGGGACAGGGGGCGTGTCTATGGCTACACCTTC.

This rearrangement joins TRBV5-1 to TRBJ2-1; D possibly corresponds to TRBD2 (5 bases). CDR1 SGHRS and CDR2 YFSETQ come from the germline V gene. Trimming left V 0 bases short and J 4 bases short, with 14 bases between. The CDR3 has 16 residues. CDR3 sequence: CASSLGGRMGYNEQFF. In DNA, the CDR3 is TGCGCCAGCAGCTTGGGAGGGCGTATGGGGTACAATGAGCAGTTCTTC.

The J gene is TRBJ2-1, the V gene TRBV7-6, with 13 bases lining up with TRBD2. Germline trimming cut 3 bases from V and 4 bases from J; bases unmatched to any gene: 3. CDR3 size: 16 residues. Per the germline V gene, CDR1 is SGHVS and CDR2 is FNYEAQ. Written as DNA, the CDR3 is TGTGCCAGCAGCTTCGGGGGACTAGCGGGGTACAATGAGCAGTTCTTC. This sequence encodes CASSFGGLAGYNEQFF.

CDR3 protein: CASSLRLAGVAGELFF. CDR3 coding DNA: TGTGCCAGCAGCCTAAGACTAGCGGGAGTTGCCGGGGAGCTGTTTTTT. The J gene is TRBJ2-2, the V gene TRBV14, with TRBD2 matching over 12 bases. CDR3 size: 16 residues. Per the germline V gene, CDR1 is SGHDN and CDR2 is FVKESK. Unmatched junction bases numbered 6, after V lost 4 bases and J lost 6 bases. Supplemented by reference TRBV14 and TRBJ2-2, the full variable domain reads EAGVTQFPSHSVIEKGQTVTLRCDPISGHDNLYWYRRVMGKEIKFLLHFVKESKQDESGMPNNRFLAERTGGTYSTLKVQPAELEDSGVYFCASSLRLAGVAGELFFGEGSRLTVL.

The chain couples TRBV5-1 to TRBJ1-1; D may be TRBD1 (6 bases). V was cut by 3 bases and J by 5 bases, with 17 bases left in between. CDR1 is SGHRS, CDR2 YFSETQ, per germline. CDR3 length: 15 amino acids. The CDR3 sequence is CASSSLTGSGTEAFF. The CDR3 nucleotides read TGCGCCAGCAGCTCCTTAACAGGGAGTGGTACTGAAGCTTTCTTT.

This chain uses TRBV11-3 with TRBJ1-2; D is ambiguous. Germline CDR1 and CDR2: SGHNT and YENEEA. The V and J ends lost 5 bases and 1 base respectively, with 17 bases between them. The CDR3 is 16 amino acids. The CDR3 is CASSLVSGGLNYGYTF. The CDR3 DNA follows: TGTGCCAGCAGCCTAGTCTCAGGTGGCCTTAACTATGGCTACACCTTC.

By proportion, this clone is medium-sized. V and J are TRBV15 and TRBJ2-6; either TRBD1 or TRBD2 may supply D (5 bases each). Trimming stripped 2 bases from V and 0 bases from J, with 17 bases between. Germline CDR1 and CDR2: LNHNV and YYDKDF (reference sequence). The CDR3 has 19 residues. The CDR3, as DNA: TGTGCCACCAGCAGACGGTTGGGACGGAAAAGCTCTGGGGCCAACGTCCTGACTTTC. This encodes CATSRRLGRKSSGANVLTF.

This rearrangement joins TRBV6-8 to TRBJ2-7, with D possibly being TRBD2 (6 bases). The CDR3 has 15 amino acids. The germline gives CDR1 MNHGY, CDR2 SAAAGT. Trimming removed 6 bases from V and 5 bases from J, with 20 bases in between. The CDR3 sequence: CASSTPDWDLDEQYF. The CDR3 DNA is TGTGCCAGCAGCACACCGGACTGGGACTTGGACGAGCAGTACTTC.

The chain employs TRBV18 and TRBJ2-3; possible D gene TRBD2, 8 bases. The CDR3 extends over 20 amino acids. The germline V gene has CDR1 KGHSH and CDR2 LQKENI. Trimming removed 3 bases from V and 0 bases from J, with 25 bases in between. The DNA of the CDR3 is TGTGCCAGCTCACCGAGACGACAGGGTCCGGCTAGCGGGAGCACAGATACGCAGTATTTT. Residues: CASSPRRQGPASGSTDTQYF.

This clone appeared a few times. The chain links TRBV11-3 to TRBJ2-7; a possible D gene is TRBD2 (6 bases). Germline assignment: CDR1 SGHNT and CDR2 YENEEA. Trimming removed 5 bases at V and 0 bases at J, with 17 bases between. The CDR3 covers 16 residues. The CDR3 DNA follows: TGTGCCAGCAGCCCCGGGCGGGGTCAAGCCTCCTACGAGCAGTACTTC. Translated, it gives CASSPGRGQASYEQYF.

This clone was observed a few times. The J gene is TRBJ2-2, the V gene TRBV11-3; a weak D match, TRBD2 (7 bases). This CDR3 region has 14 residues. Per germline, CDR1 SGHNT and CDR2 YENEEA. Trimming pared 5 bases from V and 4 bases from J, leaving 11 bases between. The CDR3 DNA reads as TGTGCCAGCAGCCAAAGGGGGGGCACCGGGGAGCTGTTTTTT. It translates to CASSQRGGTGELFF.

The gene calls are TRBV29-1 and TRBJ2-5, with 9 bases matching TRBD1. Losses at the gene ends were 7 bases for V and 4 bases for J; bases not matched to a gene: 22. The CDR3 loop spans 18 amino acids. Germline loops: CDR1 SQVTM, CDR2 ANQGSEA. Here the CDR3 reads CSGDLQGAGGGPGETQYF. The CDR3 nucleotides read TGCAGCGGGGATTTACAGGGGGCAGGGGGAGGGCCGGGAGAGACCCAGTACTTC.

The V call is TRBV28, the J call TRBJ2-5, with a possible D match to TRBD1 (7 bases). The CDR3 consists of 15 residues. Trimming shortened V by 4 bases and J by 6 bases, and 18 bases separated the two germline ends. From germline, CDR1 is MDHEN and CDR2 SYDVKM. CDR3 DNA: TGTGCCAGCAGTTCGCCGGCAGGGGGGTTGCAGACCCAGTACTTC. Protein: CASSSPAGGLQTQYF.

The chain carries TRBV11-3 and TRBJ2-1; 10 bases align to TRBD2. V was pared by 5 bases and J by 3 bases, with 7 bases of the junction left unmatched. Germline V gives CDR1 SGHNT, CDR2 YENEEA. The CDR3 extends over 16 amino acids. The CDR3 protein is CASSPRLAGDYNEQFF. The CDR3, as DNA: TGTGCCAGCAGCCCCCGGCTAGCGGGGGACTACAATGAGCAGTTCTTC.

This chain links TRBV18 with TRBJ2-3; TRBD1 is a possible D gene (5 bases). Trimming pared 3 bases from V and 1 base from J, leaving 14 bases between. The CDR3 extends over 16 amino acids. Per the germline V gene, CDR1 is KGHSH and CDR2 is LQKENI. In DNA, the CDR3 is TGTGCCAGCTCACCCATCGCCCCCAGGGGCACAGATACGCAGTATTTT. Its protein is CASSPIAPRGTDTQYF.

This clone was counted a few times. The rearrangement links TRBV11-3 to TRBJ2-6, with D unclear. In germline, CDR1 is SGHNT, CDR2 YENEEA. Trimming took off 3 bases at V and 3 bases at J, with 12 bases between the two ends. The CDR3 runs to 16 residues. The CDR3 loop reads CASSFLPGNGANVLTF. CDR3 sequence (DNA): TGTGCCAGCAGCTTCTTACCGGGCAATGGGGCCAACGTCCTGACTTTC.

V and J are TRBV19 and TRBJ1-5; 7 bases are a match to TRBD1. Germline V gives CDR1 LNHDA, CDR2 SQIVND (reference sequence). The CDR3 consists of 13 residues. The ends lost 10 bases at V and 2 bases at J; junction bases unmatched: 5. The CDR3 DNA reads as TGTGCCATTTCAGACAGGGGCAATCAGCCCCAGCATTTT. This encodes CAISDRGNQPQHF.

The rearrangement links TRBV19 to TRBJ2-5; 9 nucleotides line up with TRBD1. After removal of 4 bases from V and 4 bases from J, the junction contained 7 bases not matched to a gene. Germline-derived CDR1 and CDR2 are LNHDA and SQIVND (reference sequence). This CDR3 is 15 amino acids long. In nucleotides, the CDR3 is TGTGCCAGTAGTAACCGACAGGGGGGAAGAGAGACCCAGTACTTC. This translates into CASSNRQGGRETQYF.

V gene TRBV1 combines with J gene TRBJ2-2. TRBV1 is an annotated pseudogene. The CDR3 loop spans 17 amino acids. CDR3 DNA sequence: TGCGCCAGCAGCCAAGGAGCCGGGACGGTGAACACCGGGGAGCTGTTTTTT. Its protein is CASSQGAGTVNTGELFF.